A single sample is the source of the 6 T cell receptor beta chains below, sequenced in a study of shared T cell receptors in the human thymus. Some clones are missing from TCRdb's copy, which holds only in-frame ones; the method was immunoSEQ multiplex PCR. Of over 450,000 clones listed, 75% to 80% are singletons. This same sample was also part of a study on human thymus T cells.

What was sequenced was thymocytes. These TCRs come from a boy younger than two with a congenital heart defect.

This clone showed up just a few times. The gene calls are TRBV28 and TRBJ2-4; perhaps TRBD2 as D (6 bases). The CDR3 covers 16 residues. CDR1 MDHEN and CDR2 SYDVKM come from the germline V gene. V lost 1 base and J 3 bases, leaving 13 bases between the germline ends. CDR3: CASSLYPGAVKNIQYF. The CDR3 DNA is TGTGCCAGCAGTTTATATCCGGGAGCGGTCAAAAACATTCAGTACTTC.

A single count supports this clone. The chain has TRBV27 and TRBJ1-1; possible D gene TRBD1, 5 bases. There are 15 residues in the CDR3. From germline, CDR1 is MNHEY and CDR2 SMNVEV (reference sequence). Deletions cut 2 bases from V and 0 bases from J, with 10 bases between. The CDR3 spells CASSLKWGVNTEAFF. The CDR3 DNA reads as TGTGCCAGCAGTTTAAAGTGGGGGGTGAACACTGAAGCTTTCTTT.

In its sample, this clone was seen a few times. V gene TRBV18 combines with J gene TRBJ2-7, with 13 positions matching TRBD2. CDR3 length: 18 residues. In germline, CDR1 is KGHSH, CDR2 LQKENI. Trimming took 1 base from V and 0 from J; bases not matched to a gene: 6. The CDR3 DNA is TGTGCCAGCTCACCACGGACTAGCGGGAGAGTAGACTCCTACGAGCAGTACTTC. Translation gives CASSPRTSGRVDSYEQYF.

CDR3 region: CASSQSSGTNTDTQYF. The DNA for the CDR3 is TGTGCCAGCAGCCAATCCTCCGGGACTAATACAGATACGCAGTATTTT. This chain uses TRBV4-2 with TRBJ2-3; TRBD2 matches at 7 bases. Germline V lookup: CDR1 LGHNA, CDR2 YNFKEQ. V was pared by 2 bases and J by 3 bases, with 8 bases of the junction left unmatched. The CDR3 runs 16 residues.

A single count supports this clone. The gene calls are TRBV21-1 and TRBJ1-1. TRBV21-1 is given as a pseudogene. CDR3 length: 13 amino acids. As DNA, the CDR3 is TGTGCCGGACAAGGGTGGGGAGGGACTGAAGCTTTCTTT. It specifies CAGQGWGGTEAFF.

CDR3 residues: CASSTGLAPEGDTQYF. CDR3 coding DNA: TGTGCCAGTAGTACGGGACTAGCCCCAGAGGGAGATACGCAGTATTTT. The rearrangement joins TRBV19 to TRBJ2-3; 9 nucleotides line up with TRBD2. The CDR3 length is 16 residues. The germline CDR1 and CDR2 sequences are LNHDA and SQIVND (reference sequence). J gave up 5 bases and V 4 bases, and 10 bases lay outside the gene matches.